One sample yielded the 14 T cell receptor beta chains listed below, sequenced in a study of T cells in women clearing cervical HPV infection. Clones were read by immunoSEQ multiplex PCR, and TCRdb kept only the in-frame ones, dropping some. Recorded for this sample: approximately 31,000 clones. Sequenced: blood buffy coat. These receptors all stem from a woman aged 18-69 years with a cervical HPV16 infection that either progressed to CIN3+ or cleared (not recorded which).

CDR3 DNA, as far as it was read: TGTGCCAGCTCACTGGGACTGGATCAAGAGACG. Protein product: CASSLGLDQET. The whole CDR3 protein reads CASSLGLDQETQYF. The chain combines TRBV18 with TRBJ2-3; D is perhaps TRBD2 (6 bases). Read coverage stops 3 residues before the CDR3 terminus; the germline J gene supplies the remainder. The CDR3 spans 14 residues. Germline V lookup: CDR1 KGHSH, CDR2 LQKENI.

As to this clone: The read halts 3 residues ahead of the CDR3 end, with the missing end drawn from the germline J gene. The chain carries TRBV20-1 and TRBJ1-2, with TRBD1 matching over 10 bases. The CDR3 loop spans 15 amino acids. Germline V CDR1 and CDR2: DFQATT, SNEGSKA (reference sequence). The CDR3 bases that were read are TGCAGTGCTCCGAAGACCGGGACAGGGGCTCTCGGC. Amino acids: CSAPKTGTGALG. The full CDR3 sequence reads CSAPKTGTGALGYTF.

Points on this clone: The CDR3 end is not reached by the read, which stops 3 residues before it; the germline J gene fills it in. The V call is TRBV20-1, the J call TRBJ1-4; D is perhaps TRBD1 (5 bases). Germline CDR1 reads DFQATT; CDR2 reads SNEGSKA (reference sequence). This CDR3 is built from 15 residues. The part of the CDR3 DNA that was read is TGCAGTGCCGACGGGCTTAACTCTGGGGCCAACGTA. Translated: CSADGLNSGANV. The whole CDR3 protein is CSADGLNSGANVLFF.

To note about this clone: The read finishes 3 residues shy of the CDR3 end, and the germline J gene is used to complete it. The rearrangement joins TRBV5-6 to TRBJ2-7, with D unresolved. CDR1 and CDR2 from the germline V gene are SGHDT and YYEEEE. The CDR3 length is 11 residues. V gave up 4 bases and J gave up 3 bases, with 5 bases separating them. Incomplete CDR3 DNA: TGTGCCAGCAGCCAGGACTACGAG. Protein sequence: CASSQDYE. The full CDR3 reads CASSQDYEQYF. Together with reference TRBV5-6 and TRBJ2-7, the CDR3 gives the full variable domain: DAGVTQSPTHLIKTRGQQVTLRCSPKSGHDTVSWYQQALGQGPQFIFQYYEEEERQRGNFPDRFSGHQFPNYSSELNVNALLLGDSALYLCASSQDYEQYFGPGTRLTVT.

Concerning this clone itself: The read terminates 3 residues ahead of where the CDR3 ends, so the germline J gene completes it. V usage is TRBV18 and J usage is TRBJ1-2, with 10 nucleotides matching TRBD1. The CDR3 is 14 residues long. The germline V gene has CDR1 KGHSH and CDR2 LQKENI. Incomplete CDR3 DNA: TGTGCCAGCTCACCAGGGACAGGGGAAGAGACC. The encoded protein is CASSPGTGEET. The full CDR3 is CASSPGTGEETYTF.

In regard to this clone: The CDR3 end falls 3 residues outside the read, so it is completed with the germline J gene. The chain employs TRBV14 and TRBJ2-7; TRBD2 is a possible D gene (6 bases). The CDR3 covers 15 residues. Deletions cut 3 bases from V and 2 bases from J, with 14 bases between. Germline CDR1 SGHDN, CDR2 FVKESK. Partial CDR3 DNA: TGTGCCAGCAGCCATGTCGGGAGCAGGGCCTACGAG. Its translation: CASSHVGSRAYE. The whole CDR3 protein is CASSHVGSRAYEQYF.

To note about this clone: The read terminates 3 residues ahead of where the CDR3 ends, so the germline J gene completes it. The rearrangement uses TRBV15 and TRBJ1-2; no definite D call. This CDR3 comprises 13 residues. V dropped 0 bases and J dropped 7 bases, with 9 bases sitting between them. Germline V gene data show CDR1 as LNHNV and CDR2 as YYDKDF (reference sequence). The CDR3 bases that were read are TGTGCCACCAGCAGAGATGCGGGAAGTGGC. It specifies CATSRDAGSG. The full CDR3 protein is CATSRDAGSGYTF. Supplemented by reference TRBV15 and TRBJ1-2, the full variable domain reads DAMVIQNPRYQVTQFGKPVTLSCSQTLNHNVMYWYQQKSSQAPKLLFHYYDKDFNNEADTPDNFQSRRPNTSFCFLDIRSPGLGDTAMYLCATSRDAGSGYTFGSGTRLTVV.

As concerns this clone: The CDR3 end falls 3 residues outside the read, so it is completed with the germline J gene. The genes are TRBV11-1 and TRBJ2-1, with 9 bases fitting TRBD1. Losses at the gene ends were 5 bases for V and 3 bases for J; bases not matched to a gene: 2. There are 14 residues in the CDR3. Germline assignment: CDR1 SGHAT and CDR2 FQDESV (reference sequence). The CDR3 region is CASSPTGGYNEQFF. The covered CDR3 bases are TGTGCCAGCAGCCCGACAGGGGGCTACAATGAG.

Partial CDR3 DNA: TGCAGCGTGCTGGGGGACTCCCAGGGGAACACTGAA. It specifies CSVLGDSQGNTE. The full CDR3 protein reads CSVLGDSQGNTEAFF. This chain uses TRBV29-1 with TRBJ1-1; D is perhaps TRBD1 (5 bases). The read gets to within 3 residues of the CDR3 end, and the germline J gene fills in the rest. This CDR3 region has 15 residues. The germline V gene encodes CDR1 SQVTM and CDR2 ANQGSEA. V was trimmed by 6 bases and J by 1 base, leaving 18 bases between them.

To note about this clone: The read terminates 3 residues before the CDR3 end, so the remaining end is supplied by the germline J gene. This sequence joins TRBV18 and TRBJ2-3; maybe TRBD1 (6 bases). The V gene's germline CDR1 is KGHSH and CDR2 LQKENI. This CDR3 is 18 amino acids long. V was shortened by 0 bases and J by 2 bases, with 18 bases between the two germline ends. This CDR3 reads CASSPPSRRGIPTDTQYF. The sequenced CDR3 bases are TGTGCCAGCTCACCACCATCCCGAAGGGGGATCCCCACAGATACG.

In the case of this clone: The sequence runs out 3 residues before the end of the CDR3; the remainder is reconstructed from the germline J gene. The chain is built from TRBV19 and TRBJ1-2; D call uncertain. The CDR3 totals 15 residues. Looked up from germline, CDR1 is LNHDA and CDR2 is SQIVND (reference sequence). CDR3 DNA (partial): TGTGCCAGTAGTATAGGACTAGCGGTCTCCTACGAC. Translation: CASSIGLAVSYD. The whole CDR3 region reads CASSIGLAVSYDYTF.

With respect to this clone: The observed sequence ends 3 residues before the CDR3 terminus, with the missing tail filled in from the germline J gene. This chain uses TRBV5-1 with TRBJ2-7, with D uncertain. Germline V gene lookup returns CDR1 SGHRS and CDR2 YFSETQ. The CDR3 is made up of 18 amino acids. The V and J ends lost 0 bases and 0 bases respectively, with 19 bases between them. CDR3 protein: CASSLAVSAAAGSYEQYF. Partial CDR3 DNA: TGCGCCAGCAGCTTGGCTGTTTCGGCGGCCGCCGGCTCCTACGAG.

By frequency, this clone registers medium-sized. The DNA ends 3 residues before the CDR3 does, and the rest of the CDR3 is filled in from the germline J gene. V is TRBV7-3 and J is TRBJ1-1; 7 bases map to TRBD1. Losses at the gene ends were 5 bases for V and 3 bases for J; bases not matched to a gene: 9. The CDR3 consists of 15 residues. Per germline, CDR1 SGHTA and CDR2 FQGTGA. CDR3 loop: CASSPSGTAYTEAFF. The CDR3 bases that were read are TGTGCCAGCAGCCCAAGTGGGACAGCTTACACTGAA.

The CDR3 reads CASSLRQGAYNQPQYF. CDR3 DNA, as far as it was read: TGTGCCAGCAGTTTACGGCAGGGGGCCTACAATCAGCCG. The V call is TRBV28, the J call TRBJ2-3; 8 positions agree with TRBD1. The read terminates 3 residues before the CDR3 end, so the remaining end is supplied by the germline J gene. Per the germline V gene, CDR1 is MDHEN and CDR2 is SYDVKM. This CDR3 spans 16 amino acids.